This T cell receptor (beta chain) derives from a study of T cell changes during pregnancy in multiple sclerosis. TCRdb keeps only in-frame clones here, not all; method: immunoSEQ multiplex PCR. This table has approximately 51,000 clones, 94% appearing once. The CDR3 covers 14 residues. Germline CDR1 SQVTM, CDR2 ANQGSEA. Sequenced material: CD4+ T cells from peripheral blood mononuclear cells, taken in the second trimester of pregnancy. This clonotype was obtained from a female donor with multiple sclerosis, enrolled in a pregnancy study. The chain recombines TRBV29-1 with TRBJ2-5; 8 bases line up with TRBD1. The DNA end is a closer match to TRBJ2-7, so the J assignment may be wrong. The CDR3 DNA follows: TGCAGCGTTGCGAGGACAGGGAGCTCCTACGAGCAGTACTTC. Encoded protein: CSVARTGSSYEQYF.